This TCR beta chain was observed in a study of blood T cell repertoires in COVID-19. Study context: Spain, Italy and the United States supplied samples that represented acute and convalescent COVID-19. T cells, B-cell-depleted T cells, or PBMCs provided the cDNA or gDNA that served as material.

The CDR3 has 15 residues. Looked up from germline, CDR1 is MNHEY and CDR2 is SVGAGI. Deletions cut 6 bases from V and 0 bases from J, with 12 bases between. The assay was immunoSEQ multiplex PCR, and TCRdb's table has in-frame clones only and misses some. The data contain under 300,000 clones, approximately 86% of them singletons. The sequencing input was peripheral blood. The sequence was collected from a woman in her 70s with active or convalescent COVID-19. The chain recombines TRBV6-5 with TRBJ2-1; D is unclear. This CDR3 is CASRPDWNSYNEQFF. The DNA for the CDR3 is TGTGCCAGCAGACCCGACTGGAACTCCTACAATGAGCAGTTCTTC.